This T cell receptor beta chain was recorded in a study of cytomegalovirus exposure and HLA in healthy donors (dated by TCRdb to about 2017). Some background on the complete study: According to an earlier analysis of 587 of the donors, 150 million to 200 million T cells yielded approximately 120 million unique TCR beta sequences and about 300 Gb of sequence data. Using immunosequencing, the study profiled T cell repertoires from fewer than 850 subjects and related those repertoires to cytomegalovirus serostatus. An early release that covered around 590 HLA-typed donors contained around 330 gigabases of sequencing data and approximately 85 million unique TCR sequences. Alongside the repertoire data, information on donor age, sex, ethnicity and CMV serostatus was compiled. All discovery cohort repertoires had been generated on a single sequencing platform. The aim of the study was to test whether cataloging public T cell receptors could identify signatures of past pathogen exposure. In the later analysis, no new phenotypic data were used to find candidate immune exposures; instead, reliance was placed on TCR beta sequences and their occurrence across donors. A few DR-DQ haplotypes were handled as single units for association and clustering because linkage in the cohort was strong. To study patterns of TCR occurrence, a later analysis re-analyzed previously published TCR beta repertoires from 650 to 750 donors and added high-resolution HLA genotyping. Both class I and class II loci were covered by HLA typing, at four-digit resolution. High-throughput TCR immunosequencing, statistical association of individual TCRs with disease status, and machine learning were combined to predict cytomegalovirus infection status. In addition to the first cohort of 650 to 750 subjects, a separate validation cohort of around 110 different subjects was used. Of the 350 to 450 genotyped donors, approximately 80% were placed in the genetic ancestry cluster associated with self-reported Caucasian donors. A later genetic analysis used genome-wide SNP genotypes for about 65% of the 666 donors, treating that subset as a discovery cohort. To decide whether each TCR beta V gene segment behaved as functional or pseudogenic, an earlier analysis of some 600 of the donors relied on high-throughput TCR beta sequencing. Typing coverage varied by locus: about 629-630 donors for A, B, C, DRB1 and DQB1; roughly 510 for DQA1; 606 for DPA1; some 470 for DPB1. Among 350 to 400 genotyped donors of the cohort, an average of roughly 240,000 unique TCR beta nucleotide sequences were sequenced per donor, roughly a sixth of them non-productive.

Comments on this clone: Its antigen target is currently unknown. Nothing much larger sits one base from this clone, and base qualities are not available.

Library generation was performed with the immunoSEQ multiplex PCR assay. For the multiplex PCR, a mixture combining 60 forward primers for TCR Vbeta segments and 13 reverse primers for TCR Jbeta segments was used. Amplification of the CDR3 region of rearranged TCR beta genes was performed with a multiplex PCR assay on genomic DNA. Amplified TCR beta libraries were sequenced as 87-base-pair reads on the Illumina HiSeq System. For the original study's pipeline: In a later analysis, roughly 80 million unique TCR beta chains were counted across the 650 to 750 repertoires, and around 10 million of these chains were shared by at least two donors. To remove PCR and sequencing errors, raw reads were error-corrected and collapsed into unique sequences using a nearest-neighbor algorithm that merged closely related sequences. CDR3 sequences were aligned to IMGT reference sequences to assign V, D and J gene segments. For a sequence to be retained, at least a six-nucleotide match to both a V gene segment and a J gene segment was required. A rearrangement was called productive if the CDR3 had no stop codons and remained in frame with V and J, and every other rearrangement was called non-productive. CDR3 was defined according to IMGT convention as the region running from the second conserved V-encoded cysteine to the conserved J-encoded phenylalanine. The earlier analysis of about 500 of the donors excluded sequences that lacked an unambiguous match to a single V gene segment. In an earlier analysis of several hundred of the donors, V segments were called functional above 56.7% productive rearrangements and were called segregating when the between-donor standard deviation exceeded 5%. A statistical classification framework was built to diagnose cytomegalovirus status from the catalog of TCR beta chain sequences. In a later analysis, V and J genes were assigned by comparing TCR nucleotide sequences against IMGT/GENE-DB human TR gene sequences. In a later analysis, CDR3 sequences and most-parsimonious VDJ recombination scenarios were assigned using the TCRdist pipeline. In a later analysis, each TCR beta chain was defined by its CDR3 amino acid sequence together with its V-gene family, and reads lacking a unique V-gene family were excluded. As a way to deal with suspected cross-contamination and a sequencing artifact, a later analysis dropped hundreds of nucleotide sequences that were highly shared and had low generation probability. In a later analysis, a clonal expansion index for each public chain was calculated from normalized within-repertoire ranks of inferred template counts. A later analysis computed generation probabilities with a VDJ recombination model fitted to out-of-frame rearrangements, and checked the results against IGoR. In a later analysis, TCR-TCR, TCR-HLA and TCR-CMV co-occurrence was scored with hypergeometric tests, and a repertoire-size bias correction was applied to TCR pairs. A later analysis estimated false discovery rates by permuting HLA or CMV assignments 20 times. In a later analysis, co-occurring TCRs were grouped using DBSCAN, with TCRdist sequence similarity added in when clustering inside HLA-allele-positive subsets. For co-occurrence clustering, repertoires with fewer than 30,000 or more than 120,000 public chains were excluded, along with five repertoires with anomalous nucleotide sharing. TCRdb re-hosts the immuneACCESS table, in-frame sequences only. Its copies lack some clones; in the studies checked, an unresolved V gene accounts for under half of them, and the cause for the rest is not known. Clonal size and the V and J genes are those of that table, whereas D and trimming came from the DNA. Within this sample are 79,000 or so clones, with 73% of them counted one time only. About 16% of the sample belongs to the ten largest clones.

Broad study findings and their caveats: The only immune exposure information available for the cohort was CMV serostatus. Cytomegalovirus status was reported to be diagnosed by the classifier with high specificity and sensitivity in both the original and validation cohorts. At a false discovery rate of 0.05, a later analysis linked fewer than 20,000 TCR beta sequences to specific HLA alleles. A later genetic analysis reported fewer N-insertions in productive TCRs among donors in an Asian-associated ancestry cluster than the roughly 670-donor mean. An earlier analysis of some 590 of the donors showed that most TCR beta V segments appeared in productive rearrangements either about 90% or about 30% of the time, which broadly matched IMGT annotations. While some public TCRs were present in many individuals, most TCR sequences turned up only very rarely across donors. Presence/absence analyses assumed roughly uniform sequencing depth across donors, an assumption that may not hold. Three of the identified cytomegalovirus-associated TCR beta chains were confirmed in vitro to be specific for cytomegalovirus antigens. Because the 87-base-pair reads could not distinguish some IMGT-functional V segments, including TRBV6-2 and TRBV6-3, those segments were excluded. It was suggested by the authors that the approach could potentially be generalized to other disease states and immunological phenotypes. When HLA alleles, especially DR and DQ, strongly co-occurred, TCR associations were difficult to assign to individual alleles. A later analysis found that HLA-associated TCR beta chains were more clonally expanded and had lower generation probabilities than equally common non-associated chains. The earlier analysis of around 600 of the donors excluded approximately 17 rarely observed V segments, including chromosome 9 orphons, because counts were too low. The sequencing pipeline was judged likely to have produced a cluster of highly shared sequence variants as a technical artifact. A further reported finding was that TCR beta sequences accurately predicted the HLA-A and HLA-B alleles for most subjects in the first cohort. V-gene and J-gene trimming of TCR beta chains was associated with a missense DCLRE1C variant in a later genetic analysis, and the association was replicated in an independent cohort. Because some donors lacked HLA typing at each locus, the association tests relied only on the typed subset. In a later analysis, most CMV-associated TCR beta chains were found to appear HLA-restricted, with HLA associations seemingly driven largely by CMV exposure. According to a later analysis, TCR association rates differed among HLA loci, with DRB1 alleles showing the most associated TCRs and HLA-C alleles showing the fewest. Correlated functional status among segregating V segments might be attributable to linkage disequilibrium, but an unknown experimental factor could not be ruled out. The study listed approximately 150 TCR beta chains as associated with cytomegalovirus. According to a later analysis, parvovirus B19, influenza, CMV and Epstein-Barr virus appeared linked to several top co-occurrence clusters. In this cohort, only TCR beta chains were sequenced, and detectable features were limited by the absence of alpha or paired-chain data.

The CDR3 has 13 amino acids, counting the end cysteine and phenylalanine. Left in the record is the CDR3 DNA by itself, 39 bases read in frame from the first base. Trimming accounts for 4 bases at V and 10 bases at J, while the number of junction bases matched to no gene is 4. Sequences SGHRS (CDR1) and YFSETQ (CDR2) are obtained from the germline V gene. The cohort was made up of roughly 670 healthy bone marrow donors. Cohort members were all nominally healthy when sampled, although unrecorded immune exposures were likely present. The donor tested CMV seropositive, placing the donor among the approximately 290 seropositive members of the cohort. Each donor provided a peripheral blood sample, and peripheral blood mononuclear cells were used for TCR beta sequencing. The Qiagen DNeasy Blood Extraction Kit was used to extract genomic DNA from the blood cell samples.

Material: PBMCs. This receptor chain uses TRBV5-1 and TRBJ1-4; 10 of the junction bases match TRBD1. The receptor was isolated from a woman in her thirties or forties in good health and CMV-seropositive. The CDR3 corresponds to CASSGQGGGKLFF. The DNA is TGCGCCAGCAGCGGACAGGGGGGGGGAAAACTGTTTTTT. Joined to the reference TRBV5-1 and TRBJ1-4 proteins, this CDR3 gives the full variable domain: KAGVTQTPRYLIKTRGQQVTLSCSPISGHRSVSWYQQTPGQGLQFLFEYFSETQRNKGNFPGRFSGRQFSNSRSEMNVSTLELGDSALYLCASSGQGGGKLFFGSGTQLSVL.